The 27 T cell receptor beta chains below come from one sample, sequenced in a study of cytomegalovirus exposure and HLA in healthy donors. Vbeta (60) and Jbeta (13) primers were used in the PCR. TCRdb's table, derived via immunoSEQ multiplex PCR, lists solely in-frame clones and lacks some. This table has about 84,000 clones, around three fifths appearing once. The specimen sequenced was PBMCs. All receptors come from a woman aged 40-49 years in good health and CMV-seropositive.

This rearrangement joins TRBV29-1 to TRBJ1-2; TRBD1 is a possible D gene (6 bases). Trimming cost V 3 bases and J 9 bases, with 11 bases left between them. The CDR3 consists of 11 residues. Germline CDR1 reads SQVTM; CDR2 reads ANQGSEA. Written as DNA, the CDR3 is TGCAGCGTTGATTCAGGGGAACGCTACACCTTC. This encodes CSVDSGERYTF. Complete variable domain (other parts from reference TRBV29-1 and TRBJ1-2): SAVISQKPSRDICQRGTSLTIQCQVDSQVTMMFWYRQQPGQSLTLIATANQGSEATYESGFVIDKFPISRPNLTFSTLTVSNMSPEDSSIYLCSVDSGERYTFGSGTRLTVV.

This clone was seen a handful of times. V is TRBV27 and J is TRBJ2-7; weak D call: TRBD2 (5 bases). Trimming shortened V by 5 bases and J by 0 bases, and 17 bases separated the two germline ends. The CDR3 contains 16 residues. The germline CDR1 and CDR2 sequences are MNHEY and SMNVEV (reference sequence). CDR3 nucleotides: TGTGCCAGCAGTACCCGCCGGGATGTGGGCTCCTACGAGCAGTACTTC. Its translation is CASSTRRDVGSYEQYF.

CDR3 nucleotide sequence: TGTGCCAGCAGTTCGTTTGCTCGACAGGGTGAAGCTTTCTTT. Translated, it gives CASSSFARQGEAFF. The chain combines TRBV28 with TRBJ1-1; 7 bases fit TRBD1. Per the germline V gene, CDR1 is MDHEN and CDR2 is SYDVKM. The CDR3 has 14 amino acids. J was trimmed by 7 bases and V by 4 bases; bases with no gene match: 9.

The J gene is TRBJ1-2, the V gene TRBV28; 8 nucleotides match TRBD1. Germline CDR1 and CDR2: MDHEN and SYDVKM. This CDR3 contains 18 residues. The trim removed 7 bases at V and 5 bases at J, leaving 21 bases unmatched. The CDR3 reads CASNLGQGGFNRAYGYTF. The DNA for the CDR3 is TGTGCCAGCAACCTAGGACAGGGTGGTTTTAATCGGGCGTATGGCTACACCTTC.

The V call is TRBV4-3, the J call TRBJ2-1; 9 positions match TRBD2. V lost 1 base to trimming and J lost 8 bases; unmatched junction nucleotides: 9. CDR3 length equals 16 residues. The germline gives CDR1 LGHNA, CDR2 YSLEER. In nucleotides, the CDR3 is TGCGCCAGCAGCCAAGTTTTTAGCGGGAGTTCCTATGAGCAGTTCTTC. Residues: CASSQVFSGSSYEQFF.

The chain combines TRBV5-4 with TRBJ1-1; D is perhaps TRBD1 (6 bases). The CDR3 contains 14 residues. Germline values: CDR1 SGHNT, CDR2 YYREEE (reference sequence). The V end was cut by 2 bases, the J end by 5 bases, with 13 bases between. CDR3 protein: CASSFLQGPTEAFF. The CDR3 DNA follows: TGTGCCAGCAGCTTCCTTCAGGGGCCGACTGAAGCTTTCTTT.

CDR3 bases: TGTGCCACCAGCAGAGCAGTGGGACAGGGGAACACTGAAGCTTTCTTT. Protein: CATSRAVGQGNTEAFF. This chain links TRBV15 with TRBJ1-1; TRBD1 agrees at 9 bases. V lost 1 base, J lost 1 base, and 4 bases stayed unmatched. The CDR3 runs 16 residues. Germline loops: CDR1 LNHNV, CDR2 YYDKDF (reference sequence). The entire variable domain, with the rest obtained from reference TRBV15 and TRBJ1-1, is as follows: DAMVIQNPRYQVTQFGKPVTLSCSQTLNHNVMYWYQQKSSQAPKLLFHYYDKDFNNEADTPDNFQSRRPNTSFCFLDIRSPGLGDTAMYLCATSRAVGQGNTEAFFGQGTRLTVV.

The chain is built from TRBV7-2 and TRBJ1-2; D uncertain. Trimming took off 6 bases at V and 8 bases at J, with 13 bases between the two ends. CDR1 and CDR2 from the germline V gene are SGHTA and FQGNSA. This CDR3 is built from 12 residues. The DNA for the CDR3 is TGTGCCAGCAGTCCCGCGGGGAGAGGCTACACCTTC. Amino acids: CASSPAGRGYTF.

The CDR3 DNA reads as TGTGCCAGCAATGAGGACTCGAATGAGCAGTTCTTC. It specifies CASNEDSNEQFF. This chain connects TRBV2 to TRBJ2-1; possible D gene TRBD2, 5 bases. Trimming pared 7 bases from V and 7 bases from J, leaving 11 bases between. Germline V gene lookup returns CDR1 SNHLY and CDR2 FYNNEI. CDR3 length: 12 amino acids. The variable domain in full, completed from reference TRBV2 and TRBJ2-1, reads EPEVTQTPSHQVTQMGQEVILRCVPISNHLYFYWYRQILGQKVEFLVSFYNNEISEKSEIFDDQFSVERPDGSNFTLKIRSTKLEDSAMYFCASNEDSNEQFFGPGTRLTVL.

The chain links TRBV27 to TRBJ2-3; no clear D gene. The ends were cut back, 5 bases at V and 4 bases at J, with 13 bases in the middle. Germline values: CDR1 MNHEY, CDR2 SMNVEV (reference sequence). There are 14 residues in the CDR3. For the CDR3, the DNA is TGTGCCAGCAGTCACGAGACCCGGGCAGATACGCAGTATTTT. Translating it yields CASSHETRADTQYF.

As concerns this clone: The junction and the germline gene differ at one end; a read error may be behind it. This sequence joins TRBV6-1 and TRBJ2-4; 8 bases line up with TRBD1. The CDR3 is 14 amino acids. CDR1 and CDR2 from the germline V gene are MNHNS and SASEGT. The CDR3: CASSEGQGAHIQYF. The CDR3 coding sequence is TGTGCCAGCAGTGAAGGGCAGGGGGCGCACATTCAATACTTC.

The chain carries TRBV9 and TRBJ2-5, with 7 positions matching TRBD2. The ends lost 0 bases at V and 5 bases at J; junction bases unmatched: 13. The CDR3 runs to 17 residues. CDR1 is SGDLS and CDR2 is YYNGEE in the germline V gene. The CDR3 region is CASSVGLGREMGETQYF. CDR3 DNA: TGTGCCAGCAGCGTAGGTCTAGGGCGGGAGATGGGGGAGACCCAGTACTTC. The whole variable domain, filled in from reference TRBV9 and TRBJ2-5, reads DSGVTQTPKHLITATGQRVTLRCSPRSGDLSVYWYQQSLDQGLQFLIQYYNGEERAKGNILERFSAQQFPDLHSELNLSSLELGDSALYFCASSVGLGREMGETQYFGPGTRLLVL.

This clone has more than one count but fewer than ten. For the CDR3, the DNA is TGTGCCAGTAGTATCCGGAGCACCCTCAATCAGCCCCAGCATTTT. Translation: CASSIRSTLNQPQHF. The V and J genes are TRBV19 and TRBJ1-5; no firm D call. Trimming shortened V by 3 bases and J by 3 bases, and 12 bases separated the two germline ends. CDR1 LNHDA and CDR2 SQIVND come from the germline V gene (reference sequence). This CDR3 has 15 residues.

Notes on this clone: In the same sample, other DNA sequences code for this CDR3. V gene TRBV4-3 combines with J gene TRBJ2-2, with TRBD2 matching 7 bases. This CDR3 spans 17 amino acids. Germline loops: CDR1 LGHNA, CDR2 YSLEER. With V trimmed by 0 bases and J by 2 bases, 6 bases remained unmatched. The CDR3 bases are TGCGCCAGCAGCCAAGATGGTGGCGGGAGAAACACCGGGGAGCTGTTTTTT. Protein sequence: CASSQDGGGRNTGELFF.

V gene TRBV7-2 combines with J gene TRBJ2-2; 10 bases are a match to TRBD1. This CDR3 has 17 amino acids. V was pared by 5 bases and J by 5 bases, with 11 bases of the junction left unmatched. From germline, CDR1 is SGHTA and CDR2 FQGNSA. CDR3 loop: CASSPLGRTGGTGELFF. CDR3 bases: TGTGCCAGCAGCCCCCTCGGGCGGACAGGGGGGACCGGGGAGCTGTTTTTT.

The gene calls are TRBV5-1 and TRBJ1-3, with a possible D match to TRBD1 (5 bases). V lost 0 bases and J 4 bases, leaving 11 bases between the germline ends. This CDR3 is 15 amino acids long. The germline V gene encodes CDR1 SGHRS and CDR2 YFSETQ. CDR3 sequence reads: CASSLDVSGGNTIYF. DNA of the CDR3: TGCGCCAGCAGCTTGGACGTTTCAGGGGGAAACACCATATATTTT.

The genes are TRBV5-1 and TRBJ2-7; 10 nucleotides match TRBD2. Germline CDR1 is SGHRS and CDR2 is YFSETQ. This CDR3 comprises 15 residues. Trimming removed 5 bases from V and 1 base from J; junction bases left unmatched: 6. In DNA, the CDR3 is TGCGCCAGCAGGGGAGGACTAGCGGAGTCCTACGAGCAGTACTTC. Translated, it gives CASRGGLAESYEQYF.

The chain couples TRBV27 to TRBJ2-7; 8 bases line up with TRBD2. The V segment lost 2 bases and the J segment 3 bases; nucleotides outside the gene matches: 3. Germline-derived CDR1 and CDR2 are MNHEY and SMNVEV (reference sequence). This CDR3 is built from 14 residues. Written as DNA, the CDR3 is TGTGCCAGCAGTTTAACGGCGGGAGGCTACGAGCAGTACTTC. As protein: CASSLTAGGYEQYF.

The rearrangement uses TRBV13 and TRBJ2-7, with D tentatively TRBD2 (6 bases). Germline-derived CDR1 and CDR2 are PRHDT and FYEKMQ (reference sequence). CDR3 length: 13 amino acids. The V end lost 3 bases, the J end lost 5 bases, and 11 bases lay between the germline ends. CDR3 sequence (DNA): TGTGCCAGCAGCTTGGAGCGACTAGACGAGCAGTACTTC. Protein: CASSLERLDEQYF.

This clone was recorded a few times. This chain connects TRBV7-3 to TRBJ1-2; D unclear. Germline V gene data show CDR1 as SGHTA and CDR2 as FQGTGA. Trimming removed 2 bases at V and 7 bases at J, with 8 bases between. This CDR3 comprises 12 residues. The CDR3 sequence: CASSLDGIGYTF. The DNA for the CDR3 is TGTGCCAGCAGCTTAGACGGGATTGGCTACACCTTC.

This sequence joins TRBV2 and TRBJ1-4; D is uncertain. Germline V CDR1 and CDR2: SNHLY, FYNNEI. The CDR3 loop spans 16 amino acids. Trimming shortened V by 2 bases and J by 0 bases, and 10 bases separated the two germline ends. The CDR3 sequence is CASSEMGGSTNEKLFF. The CDR3, as DNA: TGTGCCAGCAGTGAAATGGGAGGATCAACTAATGAAAAACTGTTTTTT.

The J gene is TRBJ2-5, the V gene TRBV19; D perhaps matches TRBD1 (5 bases). The CDR3 consists of 13 residues. The germline V gene encodes CDR1 LNHDA and CDR2 SQIVND (reference sequence). V shed 4 bases and J shed 2 bases, with 8 bases lying between them. The CDR3 sequence: CASSTDTQETQYF. CDR3 in DNA: TGTGCCAGTAGTACGGACACTCAAGAGACCCAGTACTTC.

The rearrangement joins TRBV5-1 to TRBJ2-1; D unclear. CDR3 length: 13 amino acids. V lost 6 bases and J lost 0, with 7 bases in between. From germline, CDR1 is SGHRS and CDR2 YFSETQ. The DNA for the CDR3 is TGCGCCAGCACCGCCAGCTCCTACAATGAGCAGTTCTTC. This encodes CASTASSYNEQFF.

This clone was found once. The gene calls are TRBV6-5 and TRBJ1-2; D may be TRBD1 (6 bases). Germline lookup yields CDR1 MNHEY and CDR2 SVGAGI. The CDR3 consists of 15 residues. V was trimmed by 4 bases and J by 2 bases, leaving 14 bases between them. The CDR3 region has the DNA TGTGCCAGCAGTTCGTCTCAGGGGACGAACTATGGCTACACCTTC. As protein: CASSSSQGTNYGYTF.

The chain links TRBV6-6 to TRBJ2-5, with D maybe TRBD2 (6 bases). Germline V gene data show CDR1 as MNHNY and CDR2 as SVGAGI (reference sequence). The ends were cut back, 2 bases at V and 7 bases at J, with 8 bases in the middle. The CDR3 spans 12 residues. The CDR3 sequence is CASSYVGGTQYF. The CDR3 DNA reads TGTGCCAGCAGTTACGTGGGGGGGACCCAGTACTTC.

The chain is built from TRBV10-3 and TRBJ1-5; D might be TRBD1 (5 bases). The germline V gene has CDR1 ENHRY and CDR2 SYGVKD. Trimming stripped 4 bases from V and 6 bases from J, with 13 bases between. This CDR3 comprises 14 residues. CDR3 sequence: CAISVGGSGQPQHF. The CDR3 coding sequence is TGTGCCATCAGTGTTGGGGGGAGTGGTCAGCCCCAGCATTTT.

This clone was found once. V and J are TRBV5-1 and TRBJ2-1; 7 bases line up with TRBD1. Per the germline V gene, CDR1 is SGHRS and CDR2 is YFSETQ. The CDR3 is made up of 15 amino acids. With V trimmed by 1 base and J by 4 bases, 5 bases remained unmatched. The CDR3 is CASSLTGVGYNEQFF. CDR3 nucleotides: TGCGCCAGCAGCTTGACAGGGGTTGGGTACAATGAGCAGTTCTTC.